The present entry profiles one T cell receptor (beta chain) with its context. No antigen is known for it. The sample originates from a study of T cells in Graves' hyperthyroidism and ophthalmopathy. Findings and caveats of the study: Most expanded thyroid clonotypes above 0.001 also appeared in blood. A 13 V-J model separated ophthalmopathy from stable hyperthyroidism.

V was clipped by 0 bases and J by 3 bases; unmatched bases: 4. Germline CDR1 MNHEY, CDR2 SVGAGI. CDR3 length equals 15 residues. Any patient presenting with uncontrolled infection, other autoimmune disease, pregnancy or lactation was left out. Amplification of TCR beta CDR3 regions was performed using RNA transcripts as template. The HTBI primer set was used in a first-round RT-PCR of the TCR CDR3. Each CDR3 protein is one row after TCRdb ran MiXCR on the multiplex PCR reads. The sample contains under 350,000 distinct CDR3 sequences, roughly a fifth of which appear only once. The chain employs TRBV6-5 and TRBJ1-2, with 7 bases identical to TRBD1. Input material: blood. The source of this sequence is a woman between 50 and 59 years old with Graves' hyperthyroidism. Here the CDR3 DNA reads TGTGCCAGCAGTTACTCCTTCGGGACAGACTATGGCTACACCTTC. Amino acids: CASSYSFGTDYGYTF.